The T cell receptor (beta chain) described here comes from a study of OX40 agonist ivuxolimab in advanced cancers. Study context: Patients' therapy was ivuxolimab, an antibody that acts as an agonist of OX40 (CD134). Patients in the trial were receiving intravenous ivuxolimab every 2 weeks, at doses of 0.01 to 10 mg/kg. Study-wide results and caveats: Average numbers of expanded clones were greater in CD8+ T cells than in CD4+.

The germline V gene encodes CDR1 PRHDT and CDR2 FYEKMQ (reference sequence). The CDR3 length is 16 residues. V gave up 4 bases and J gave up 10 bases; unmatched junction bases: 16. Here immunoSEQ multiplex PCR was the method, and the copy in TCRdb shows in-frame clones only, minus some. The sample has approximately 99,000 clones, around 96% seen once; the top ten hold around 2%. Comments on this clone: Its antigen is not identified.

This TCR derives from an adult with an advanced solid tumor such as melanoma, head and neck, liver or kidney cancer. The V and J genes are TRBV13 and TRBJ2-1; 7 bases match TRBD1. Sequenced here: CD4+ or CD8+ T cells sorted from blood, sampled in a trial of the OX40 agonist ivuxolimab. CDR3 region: CASSSRPATGTGEQFF. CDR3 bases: TGTGCCAGCAGCTCCCGGCCGGCGACAGGGACGGGAGAGCAGTTCTTC.